A single TCR beta chain is shown here with its context. This clone was counted once. It has no known antigen specificity. The input lacks base qualities; no much larger clone sits a single base away. CDR3 length: 16 amino acids, cysteine to phenylalanine. CDR3 DNA only is kept here, 48 bases in frame from base 1. The germline V gene (reference sequence) yields SEHNR for CDR1 and FQNEAQ for CDR2. V is cut by 5 bases and J by 1 base, and the space between the germline ends is 18 bases. The data derive from a study of preoperative IRX-2 immunotherapy in early breast cancer (dated by TCRdb to the late 2010s). The treatment or condition label corresponds to: preoperative locoregional IRX-2 cytokine immunotherapy. The samples were obtained from a phase Ib study that tested preoperative, locoregional IRX-2 cytokine immunotherapy designed to prime immune responses. Patients with early-stage breast cancer who were given IRX-2 before surgery served as donors.

The receptor library was made with the immunoSEQ multiplex PCR assay. TCRdb limited this immuneACCESS table to in-frame rearrangements with V and J called. A share of clones is missing; checked studies link under half to unresolved V genes, and the rest is unexplained. The sample table records fewer than 30,000 clones; 85% to 90% of these occur just once. Of the sample, 9.8% falls within the top ten clones. This sample was taken from a patient treated with IRX-2 immunotherapy. This TCR came from a human donor with breast cancer. Recombination connected TRBV7-9 to TRBJ2-7; a tentative D call is TRBD1 (5 bases match). The CDR3: CASSPRQLTVSYEQYF. DNA sequence: TGTGCCAGCAGCCCAAGACAGTTAACAGTTTCCTACGAGCAGTACTTC.